The TCR beta chain described here comes from a study of cytomegalovirus exposure and HLA in healthy donors. Sequencing used immunoSEQ multiplex PCR; TCRdb keeps in-frame clones, though not all of them. The table records 100,000 to 150,000 clones, roughly 88% of them present only once. Germline loops: CDR1 MNHEY, CDR2 SVGAGI. Trimming took 5 bases from V and 4 from J, leaving 14 bases between them. This CDR3 has 14 residues. Sequencing input: PBMCs. V and J are TRBV6-5 and TRBJ1-2; weak D call: TRBD1 (5 bases). The sequence was collected from a young man in good health and CMV-seronegative. Here the CDR3 reads CASSTLGGSYGYTF. CDR3 nucleotide sequence: TGTGCCAGCAGTACCCTCGGGGGGAGCTATGGCTACACCTTC.